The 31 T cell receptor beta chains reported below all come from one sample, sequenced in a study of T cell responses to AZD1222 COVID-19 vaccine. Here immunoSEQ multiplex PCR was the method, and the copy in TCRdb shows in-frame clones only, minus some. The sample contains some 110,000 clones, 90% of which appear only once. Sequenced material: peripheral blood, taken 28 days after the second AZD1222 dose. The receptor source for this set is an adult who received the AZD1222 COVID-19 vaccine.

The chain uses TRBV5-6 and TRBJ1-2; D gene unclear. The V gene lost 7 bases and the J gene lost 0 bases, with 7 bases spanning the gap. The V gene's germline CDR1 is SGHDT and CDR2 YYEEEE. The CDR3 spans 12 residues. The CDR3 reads CASGPSNYGYTF. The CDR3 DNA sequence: TGTGCCAGCGGCCCTTCTAACTATGGCTACACCTTC.

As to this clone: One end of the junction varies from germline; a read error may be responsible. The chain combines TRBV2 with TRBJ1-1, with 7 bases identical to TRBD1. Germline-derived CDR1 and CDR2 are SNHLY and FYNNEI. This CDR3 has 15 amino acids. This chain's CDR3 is CASREVQGTNTEAFF. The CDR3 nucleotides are TGTGCCAGCAGGGAAGTACAGGGGACTAACACTGAAGCTTTCTTT.

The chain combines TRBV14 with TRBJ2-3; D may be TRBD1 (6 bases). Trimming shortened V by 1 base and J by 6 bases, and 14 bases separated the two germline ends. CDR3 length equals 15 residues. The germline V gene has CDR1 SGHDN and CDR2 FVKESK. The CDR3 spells CASSQGDNAGDTQYF. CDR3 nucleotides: TGTGCCAGCAGCCAAGGGGACAACGCAGGGGATACGCAGTATTTT.

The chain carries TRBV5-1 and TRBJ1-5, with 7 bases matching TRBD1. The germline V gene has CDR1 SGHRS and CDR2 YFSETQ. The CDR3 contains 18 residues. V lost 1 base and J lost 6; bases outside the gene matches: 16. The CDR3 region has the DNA TGCGCCAGCAGCTTGAGTAGGATGGGAATACAGGGGATTCAGCCCCAGCATTTT. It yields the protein CASSLSRMGIQGIQPQHF.

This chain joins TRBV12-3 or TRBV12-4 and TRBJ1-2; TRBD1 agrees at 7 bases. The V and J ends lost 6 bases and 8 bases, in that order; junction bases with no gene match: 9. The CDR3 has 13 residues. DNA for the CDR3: TGTGCCAGCAGGCCGACAGGGACGGGGGGCTACACCTTC. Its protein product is CASRPTGTGGYTF.

The CDR3 protein is CASSLAGQLTRVRGNTEAFF. CDR3 nucleotides: TGTGCCAGCAGCTTAGCCGGACAGTTAACCCGCGTACGGGGCAACACTGAAGCTTTCTTT. J is TRBJ1-1 and V is TRBV7-2, with D possibly being TRBD1 (6 bases). V was pared by 0 bases and J by 2 bases, with 25 bases between. CDR1 and CDR2 (germline): SGHTA, FQGNSA. The CDR3 loop spans 20 amino acids.

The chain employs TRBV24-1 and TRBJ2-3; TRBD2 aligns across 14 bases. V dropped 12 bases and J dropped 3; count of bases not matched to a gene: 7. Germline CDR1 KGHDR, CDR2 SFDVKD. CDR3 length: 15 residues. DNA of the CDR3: TGTGCCGTACGGACTAGCGGGGGGTTGACAGATACGCAGTATTTT. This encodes CAVRTSGGLTDTQYF.

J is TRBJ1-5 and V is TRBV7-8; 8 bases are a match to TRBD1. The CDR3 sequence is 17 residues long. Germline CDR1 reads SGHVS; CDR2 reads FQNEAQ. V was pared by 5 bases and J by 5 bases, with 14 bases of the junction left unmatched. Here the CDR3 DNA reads TGTGCCAGCAGCATCGGACAGGGAAGGGGATCCCATCAGCCCCAGCATTTT. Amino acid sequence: CASSIGQGRGSHQPQHF.

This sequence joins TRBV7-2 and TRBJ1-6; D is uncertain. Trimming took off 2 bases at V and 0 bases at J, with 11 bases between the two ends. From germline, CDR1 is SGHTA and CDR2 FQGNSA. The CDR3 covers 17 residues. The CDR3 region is CASSLLAGSSYNSPLHF. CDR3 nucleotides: TGTGCCAGCAGCTTACTAGCGGGGAGCTCCTATAATTCACCCCTCCACTTT.

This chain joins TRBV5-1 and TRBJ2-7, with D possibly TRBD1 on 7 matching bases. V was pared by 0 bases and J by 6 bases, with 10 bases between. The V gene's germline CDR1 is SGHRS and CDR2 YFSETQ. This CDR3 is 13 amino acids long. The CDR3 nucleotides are TGCGCCAGCAGCTTGGGGCAGGGGGGCGAGCAGTACTTC. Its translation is CASSLGQGGEQYF.

For the CDR3, the DNA is TGTGCCAGCAGCCCCCCACCGGGACAGGGTTCCCTCGCAGACCGCACCGGGGAGCTGTTTTTT. Amino acid sequence: CASSPPPGQGSLADRTGELFF. The rearrangement joins TRBV4-2 to TRBJ2-2, with 9 positions matching TRBD1. Germline V gene lookup returns CDR1 LGHNA and CDR2 YNFKEQ. V was clipped by 4 bases and J by 4 bases; unmatched bases: 22. The CDR3 is made up of 21 amino acids.

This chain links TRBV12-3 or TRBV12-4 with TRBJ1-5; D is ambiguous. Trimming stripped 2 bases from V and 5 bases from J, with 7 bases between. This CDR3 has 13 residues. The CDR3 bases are TGTGCCAGCAGTTTACTGGTCGATCAGCCCCAGCATTTT. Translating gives CASSLLVDQPQHF.

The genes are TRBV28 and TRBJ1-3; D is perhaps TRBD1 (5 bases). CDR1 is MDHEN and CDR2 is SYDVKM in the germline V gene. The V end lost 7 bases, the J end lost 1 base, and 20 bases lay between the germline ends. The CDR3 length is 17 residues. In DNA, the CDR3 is TGTGCCAGCATCACGGGTGGGGGGACTCTTTCTGGAAACACCATATATTTT. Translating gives CASITGGGTLSGNTIYF.

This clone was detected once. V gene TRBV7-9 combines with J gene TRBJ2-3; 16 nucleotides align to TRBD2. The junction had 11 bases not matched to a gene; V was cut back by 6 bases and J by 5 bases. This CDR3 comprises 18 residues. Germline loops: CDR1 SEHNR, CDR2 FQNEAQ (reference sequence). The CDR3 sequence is CASRSSGTSGGAVDTQYF. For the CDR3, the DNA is TGTGCCAGCAGGTCCTCCGGGACTAGCGGGGGGGCGGTAGATACGCAGTATTTT.

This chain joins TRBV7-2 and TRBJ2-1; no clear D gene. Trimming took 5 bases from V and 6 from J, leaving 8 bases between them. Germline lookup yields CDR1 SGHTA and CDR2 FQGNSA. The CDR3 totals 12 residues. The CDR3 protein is CASSRSINEQFF. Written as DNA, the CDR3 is TGTGCCAGCAGCCGATCAATCAATGAGCAGTTCTTC. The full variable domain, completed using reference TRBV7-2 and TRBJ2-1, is GAGVSQSPSNKVTEKGKDVELRCDPISGHTALYWYRQSLGQGLEFLIYFQGNSAPDKSGLPSDRFSAERTGGSVSTLTIQRTQQEDSAVYLCASSRSINEQFFGPGTRLTVL.

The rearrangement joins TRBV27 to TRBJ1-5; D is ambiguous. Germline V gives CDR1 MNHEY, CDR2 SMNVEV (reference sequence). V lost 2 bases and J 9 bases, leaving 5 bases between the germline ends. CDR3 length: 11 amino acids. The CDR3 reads CASSLVWPQHF. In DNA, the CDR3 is TGTGCCAGCAGTTTAGTGTGGCCCCAGCATTTT.

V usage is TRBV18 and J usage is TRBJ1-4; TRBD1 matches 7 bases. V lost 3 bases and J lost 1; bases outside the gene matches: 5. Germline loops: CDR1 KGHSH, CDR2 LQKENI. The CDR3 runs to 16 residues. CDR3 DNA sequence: TGTGCCAGCTCACCGCGGACAGGCGAAACTAATGAAAAACTGTTTTTT. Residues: CASSPRTGETNEKLFF.

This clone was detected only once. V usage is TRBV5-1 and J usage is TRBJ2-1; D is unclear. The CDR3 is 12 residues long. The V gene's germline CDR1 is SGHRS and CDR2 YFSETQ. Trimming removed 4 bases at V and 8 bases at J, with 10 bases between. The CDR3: CASSLNWDEQFF. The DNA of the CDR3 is TGCGCCAGCAGCCTGAACTGGGATGAGCAGTTCTTC.

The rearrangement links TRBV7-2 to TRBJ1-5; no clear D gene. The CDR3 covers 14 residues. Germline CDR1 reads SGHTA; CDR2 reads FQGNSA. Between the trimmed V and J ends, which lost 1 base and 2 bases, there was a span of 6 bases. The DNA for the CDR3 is TGTGCCAGCAGCTTAGGGCAGGGCAATCAGCCCCAGCATTTT. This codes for CASSLGQGNQPQHF.

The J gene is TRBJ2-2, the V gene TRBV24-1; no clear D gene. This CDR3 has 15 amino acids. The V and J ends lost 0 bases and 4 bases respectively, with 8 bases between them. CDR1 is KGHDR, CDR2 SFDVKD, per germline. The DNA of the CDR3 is TGTGCCACCAGTGATTTGGGCAGGTCCACCGGGGAGCTGTTTTTT. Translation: CATSDLGRSTGELFF.

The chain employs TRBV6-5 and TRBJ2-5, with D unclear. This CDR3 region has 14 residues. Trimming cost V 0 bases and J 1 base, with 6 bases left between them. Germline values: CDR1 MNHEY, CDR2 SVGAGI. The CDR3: CASSYSRAQETQYF. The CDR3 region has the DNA TGTGCCAGCAGTTACTCCCGGGCCCAAGAGACCCAGTACTTC.

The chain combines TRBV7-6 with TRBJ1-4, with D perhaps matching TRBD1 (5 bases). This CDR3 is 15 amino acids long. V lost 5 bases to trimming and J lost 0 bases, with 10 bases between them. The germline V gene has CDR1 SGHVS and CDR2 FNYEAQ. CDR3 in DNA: TGTGCCAGCAGCGAAGGGACCGCAACTAATGAAAAACTGTTTTTT. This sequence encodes CASSEGTATNEKLFF. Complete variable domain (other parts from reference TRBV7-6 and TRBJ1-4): GAGVSQSPRYKVTKRGQDVALRCDPISGHVSLYWYRQALGQGPEFLTYFNYEAQQDKSGLPNDRFSAERPEGSISTLTIQRTEQRDSAMYRCASSEGTATNEKLFFGSGTQLSVL.

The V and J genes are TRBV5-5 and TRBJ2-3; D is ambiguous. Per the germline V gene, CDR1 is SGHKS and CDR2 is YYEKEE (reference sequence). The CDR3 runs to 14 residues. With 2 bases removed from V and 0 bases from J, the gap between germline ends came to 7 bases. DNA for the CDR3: TGTGCCAGCAGCTTTCCCACAAGCACAGATACGCAGTATTTT. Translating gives CASSFPTSTDTQYF.

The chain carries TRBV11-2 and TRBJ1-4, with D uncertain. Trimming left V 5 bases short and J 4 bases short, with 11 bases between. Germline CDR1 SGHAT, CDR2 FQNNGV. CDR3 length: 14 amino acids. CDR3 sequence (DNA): TGTGCCAGCAGCGGTGGAGTCTTTAATGAAAAACTGTTTTTT. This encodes CASSGGVFNEKLFF.

The CDR3 loop is CASSQAAGVSGSGNTIYF. Written as DNA, the CDR3 is TGTGCCAGCAGCCAAGCGGCCGGAGTTAGCGGCTCTGGAAACACCATATATTTT. This chain connects TRBV4-2 to TRBJ1-3; D is undetermined. The CDR3 runs to 18 residues. Germline CDR1 reads LGHNA; CDR2 reads YNFKEQ. V lost 1 base to trimming and J lost 0 bases, with 16 bases between them.

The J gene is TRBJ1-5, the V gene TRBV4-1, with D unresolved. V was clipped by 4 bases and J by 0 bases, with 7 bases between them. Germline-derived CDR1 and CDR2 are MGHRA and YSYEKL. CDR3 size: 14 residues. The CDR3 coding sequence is TGCGCCAGCAGCCCGTATATTAGCAATCAGCCCCAGCATTTT. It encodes CASSPYISNQPQHF.

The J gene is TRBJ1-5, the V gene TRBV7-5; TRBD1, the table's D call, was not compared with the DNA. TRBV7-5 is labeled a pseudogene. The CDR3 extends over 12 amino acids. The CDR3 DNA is TGTGTCAGAAGCTTAACAGACAAGCCCCAGCATTTT. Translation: CVRSLTDKPQHF.

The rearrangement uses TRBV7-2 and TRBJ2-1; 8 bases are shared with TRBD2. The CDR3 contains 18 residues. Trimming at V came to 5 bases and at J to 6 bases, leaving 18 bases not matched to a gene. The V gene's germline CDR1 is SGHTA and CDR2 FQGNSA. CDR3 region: CASSLTTGTRTLANEQFF. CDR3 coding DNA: TGTGCCAGCAGCCTCACTACAGGGACTAGGACTTTGGCCAATGAGCAGTTCTTC.

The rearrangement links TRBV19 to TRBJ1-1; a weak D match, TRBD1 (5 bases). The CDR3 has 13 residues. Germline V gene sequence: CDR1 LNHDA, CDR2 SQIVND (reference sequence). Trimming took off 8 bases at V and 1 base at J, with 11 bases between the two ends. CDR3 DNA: TGTGCCAGTCCTCGACAGAAGAACACTGAAGCTTTCTTT. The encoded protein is CASPRQKNTEAFF.

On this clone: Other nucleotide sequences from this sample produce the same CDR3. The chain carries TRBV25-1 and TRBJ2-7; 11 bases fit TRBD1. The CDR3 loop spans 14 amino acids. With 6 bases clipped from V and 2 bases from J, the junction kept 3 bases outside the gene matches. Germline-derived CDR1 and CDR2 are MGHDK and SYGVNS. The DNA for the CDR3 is TGTGCCAGCAGCGGGACAGGGGGGCCCTACGAGCAGTACTTC. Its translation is CASSGTGGPYEQYF.

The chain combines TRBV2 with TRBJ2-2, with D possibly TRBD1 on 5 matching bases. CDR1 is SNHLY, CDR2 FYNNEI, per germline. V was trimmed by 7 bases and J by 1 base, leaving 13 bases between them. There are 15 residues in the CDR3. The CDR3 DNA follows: TGTGCCAGCATGATCCAGGGAATGAACACCGGGGAGCTGTTTTTT. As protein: CASMIQGMNTGELFF.